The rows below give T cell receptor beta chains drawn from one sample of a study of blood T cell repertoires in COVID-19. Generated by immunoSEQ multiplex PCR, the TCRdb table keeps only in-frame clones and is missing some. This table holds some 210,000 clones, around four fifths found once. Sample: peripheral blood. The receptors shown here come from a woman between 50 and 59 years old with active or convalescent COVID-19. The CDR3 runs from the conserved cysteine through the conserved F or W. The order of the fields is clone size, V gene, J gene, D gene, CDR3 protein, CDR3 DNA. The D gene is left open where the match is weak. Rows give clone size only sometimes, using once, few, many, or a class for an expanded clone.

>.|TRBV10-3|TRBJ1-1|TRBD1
CAISDTQGAGAFF
TGTGCCATCAGCGACACCCAGGGGGCAGGAGCTTTCTTT
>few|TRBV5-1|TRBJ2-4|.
CASSLDRAKNIQYF
TGCGCCAGCAGCTTGGACAGGGCCAAAAACATTCAGTACTTC
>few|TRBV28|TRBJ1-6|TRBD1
CASFPRDRGFSPLHF
TGTGCCAGCTTCCCCCGGGACAGGGGGTTTTCACCCCTCCACTTT
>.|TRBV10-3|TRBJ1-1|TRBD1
CAISVGQGTEAFF
TGTGCCATCAGTGTCGGACAGGGCACTGAAGCTTTCTTT
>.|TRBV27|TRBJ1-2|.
CATENPGHRLVYGYTF
TGTGCCACCGAAAACCCGGGACACCGGCTCGTCTATGGCTACACCTTC
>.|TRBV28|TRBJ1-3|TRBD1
CASSRPRQGPGNTIYF
TGTGCCAGCAGCCGCCCCCGACAGGGCCCGGGAAACACCATATATTTT
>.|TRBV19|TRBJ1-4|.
CASSIKTVATNEKLFF
TGTGCCAGTAGTATCAAAACAGTGGCAACTAATGAAAAACTGTTTTTT
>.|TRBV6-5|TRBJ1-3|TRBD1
CASSLWGQAGDTIYF
TGTGCCAGCAGTCTATGGGGACAGGCCGGAGACACCATATATTTT
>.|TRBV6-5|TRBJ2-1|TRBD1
CASSYHDRGMDEQFF
TGTGCCAGCAGTTACCATGACAGGGGTATGGATGAGCAGTTCTTC
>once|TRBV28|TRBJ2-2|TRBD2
CASSPMKGTSGLAYTGELFF
TGTGCCAGCAGTCCAATGAAGGGGACTAGCGGGTTAGCGTACACCGGGGAGCTGTTTTTT
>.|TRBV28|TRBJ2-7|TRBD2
CASSLGLAGGPPYEQYF
TGTGCCAGCAGTTTGGGACTAGCGGGAGGGCCACCCTACGAGCAGTACTTC
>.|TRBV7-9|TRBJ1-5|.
CASSFGQINQPQHF
TGTGCCAGCAGCTTTGGACAGATCAATCAGCCCCAGCATTTT
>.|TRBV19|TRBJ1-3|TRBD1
CASSLRQGYTRSGNTIYF
TGTGCCAGTAGTCTCCGACAGGGTTATACCCGCTCTGGAAACACCATATATTTT
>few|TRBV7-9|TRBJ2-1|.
CASSFEGSEQFF
TGTGCCAGCAGTTTTGAGGGTTCTGAGCAGTTCTTC
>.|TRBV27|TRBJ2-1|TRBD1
CASSSWTGADEQFF
TGTGCCAGCAGTTCCTGGACAGGGGCGGATGAGCAGTTCTTC
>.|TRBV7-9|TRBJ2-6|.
CASSRFSGANVLTF
TGTGCCAGCAGTAGATTCTCTGGGGCCAACGTCCTGACTTTC
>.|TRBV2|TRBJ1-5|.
CASVKSAGGAAGQPQHF
TGTGCCAGCGTTAAAAGCGCGGGCGGAGCCGCGGGGCAGCCCCAGCATTTT
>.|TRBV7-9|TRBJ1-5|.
CASSSGQNQPQHF
TGTGCCAGCAGTTCTGGACAGAATCAGCCCCAGCATTTT
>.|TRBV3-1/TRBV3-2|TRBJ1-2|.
CASRAGNYGYTF
TGTGCCAGCAGAGCGGGTAACTATGGCTACACCTTC
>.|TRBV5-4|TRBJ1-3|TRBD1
CASSLGQGGNSGNTIYF
TGTGCCAGCAGCTTGGGGCAGGGGGGCAACTCTGGAAACACCATATATTTT
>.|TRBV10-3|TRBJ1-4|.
CAVTGGTNEKLFF
TGTGCCGTCACGGGAGGGACTAATGAAAAACTGTTTTTT
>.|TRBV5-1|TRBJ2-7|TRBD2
CASSLEAGGRVVNEQYF
TGCGCCAGCAGCTTGGAAGCGGGAGGGAGAGTAGTTAACGAGCAGTACTTC
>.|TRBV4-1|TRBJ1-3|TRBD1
CASSQTGLTGNTIYF
TGCGCCAGCAGCCAGACAGGGTTGACTGGAAACACCATATATTTT
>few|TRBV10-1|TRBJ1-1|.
CASSLGGSTEAFF
TGCGCCAGCAGTCTGGGTGGGAGCACTGAAGCTTTCTTT
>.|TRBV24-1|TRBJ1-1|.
CATSDSARNTEAFF
TGTGCCACCAGTGATTCAGCGCGGAACACTGAAGCTTTCTTT
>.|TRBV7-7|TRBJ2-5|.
CASSLAPQETQYF
TGTGCCAGCAGCTTAGCCCCGCAGGAGACCCAGTACTTC
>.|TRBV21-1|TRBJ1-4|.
CAAQGAEKLFF
TGTGCCGCGCAGGGTGCGGAAAAACTGTTTTTT
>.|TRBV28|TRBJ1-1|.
CASSGAGGNTEAFF
TGTGCCAGCAGTGGGGCGGGGGGGAACACTGAAGCTTTCTTT
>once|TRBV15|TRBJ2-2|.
CATSQGPGELFF
TGTGCCACCAGTCAGGGGCCCGGGGAGCTGTTTTTT
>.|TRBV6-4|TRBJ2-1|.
CASSSQGGAGNEQFF
TGTGCCAGCAGTTCCCAAGGGGGGGCCGGCAATGAGCAGTTCTTC
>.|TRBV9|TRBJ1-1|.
CASSVGSERTEAFF
TGTGCCAGCAGCGTAGGGTCTGAGAGGACTGAAGCTTTCTTT
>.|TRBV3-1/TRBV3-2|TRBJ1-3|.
CASSFGGEAIYF
TGTGCCAGCAGCTTCGGGGGTGAGGCCATATATTTT
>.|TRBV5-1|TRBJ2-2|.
CASSLGQSWAGELFF
TGCGCCAGCAGCTTAGGACAGTCCTGGGCCGGGGAGCTGTTTTTT
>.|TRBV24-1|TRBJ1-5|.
CATSAGAPEPQHF
TGTGCCACCAGTGCTGGGGCCCCGGAGCCCCAGCATTTT
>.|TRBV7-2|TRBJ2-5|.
CASSPQETQYF
TGTGCCAGCAGCCCGCAAGAGACCCAGTACTTC
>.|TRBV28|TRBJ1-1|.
CASKPPGGTEAFF
TGTGCCAGCAAGCCTCCCGGGGGCACTGAAGCTTTCTTT
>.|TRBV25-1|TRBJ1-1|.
CASSVAGAGNTEAFF
TGTGCCAGCAGTGTTGCGGGTGCCGGAAACACTGAAGCTTTCTTT
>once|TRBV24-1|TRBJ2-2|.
CATSDPGQRGTGELFF
TGTGCCACCAGTGATCCAGGTCAAAGGGGCACCGGGGAGCTGTTTTTT
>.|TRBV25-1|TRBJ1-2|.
CASSPGDYGYTF
TGTGCCAGCAGCCCGGGAGACTATGGCTACACCTTC
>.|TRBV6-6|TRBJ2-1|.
CAIKEEQSNNEQFF
TGTGCCATTAAGGAGGAACAATCGAACAATGAGCAGTTCTTC
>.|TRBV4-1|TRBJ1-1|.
CASSTGNTEAFF
TGCGCCAGCAGCACAGGGAACACTGAAGCTTTCTTT
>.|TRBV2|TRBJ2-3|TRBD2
CASKAGGVDTQYF
TGTGCCAGCAAGGCGGGGGGCGTAGATACGCAGTATTTT
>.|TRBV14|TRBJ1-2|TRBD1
CASSYQPGQGVGYTF
TGTGCCAGCAGCTATCAACCGGGACAGGGGGTCGGCTACACCTTC
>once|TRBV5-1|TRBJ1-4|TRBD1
CASSLGGQGAEKLFF
TGCGCCAGCAGCTTGGGGGGACAGGGGGCCGAAAAACTGTTTTTT
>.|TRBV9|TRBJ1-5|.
CASSSRKEGWRGRSNQPQHF
TGTGCCAGCAGCTCCCGTAAAGAGGGGTGGAGGGGACGGAGCAATCAGCCCCAGCATTTT
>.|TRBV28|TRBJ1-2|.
CASSPRTVPEGYTF
TGTGCCAGCAGCCCTCGGACAGTCCCTGAAGGCTACACCTTC
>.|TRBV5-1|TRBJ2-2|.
CASSLVEGYTGELFF
TGCGCCAGCAGCTTGGTAGAGGGATACACCGGGGAGCTGTTTTTT
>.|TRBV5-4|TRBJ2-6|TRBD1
CASSFYRGGANVLTF
TGTGCCAGCAGCTTTTACAGGGGGGGGGCCAACGTCCTGACTTTC
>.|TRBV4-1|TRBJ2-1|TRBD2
CASSQDRTSDSYNEQFF
TGCGCCAGCAGCCAAGATCGGACTAGCGACTCCTACAATGAGCAGTTCTTC
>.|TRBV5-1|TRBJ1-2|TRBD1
CASSLGDRSYGYTF
TGCGCCAGCAGCTTGGGGGACAGATCTTATGGCTACACCTTC
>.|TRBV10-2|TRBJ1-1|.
CASSEATPGEAFF
TGCGCCAGCAGTGAGGCGACTCCCGGGGAAGCTTTCTTT